These T cell receptor beta chains were read from a single sample in a study of T cell changes during pregnancy in multiple sclerosis. Assay used: immunoSEQ multiplex PCR; TCRdb lists only in-frame clones, some missing. The sample records 30,000 to 50,000 clones, 91% being singletons. Specimen: CD4+ T cells from peripheral blood mononuclear cells, collected in the third trimester of pregnancy. The receptors derive from a female donor in good health, enrolled as a control in a pregnancy study. Both conserved end residues are part of each CDR3. The order of the fields is D gene, clone size, V gene, J gene, CDR3 DNA, CDR3 protein. The D gene is left open where the match is weak. The size entry is marked missing in some rows and otherwise reads once, few, many or a size class.

D: NA; size: NA; V: TRBV7-9; J: TRBJ2-1; DNA: TGTGCCAGCAGCTTAGATCGAGGCCAGGGAGGTAAGAATGAGCAGTTCTTC; CDR3: CASSLDRGQGGKNEQFF
D: TRBD2; size: NA; V: TRBV4-3; J: TRBJ2-1; DNA: TGCGCCAGCAGCCAAGATGCTAGCGGGGATGAGCAGTTCTTC; CDR3: CASSQDASGDEQFF
D: TRBD1; size: NA; V: TRBV6-6; J: TRBJ2-7; DNA: TGTGCCAGCAGTCAGACAGGGGACGACTACGAGCAGTACTTC; CDR3: CASSQTGDDYEQYF
D: TRBD1; size: NA; V: TRBV28; J: TRBJ2-4; DNA: TGTGCCAGCAGTCCTACAGGGGAAGCCAAAAACATTCAGTACTTC; CDR3: CASSPTGEAKNIQYF
D: NA; size: NA; V: TRBV28; J: TRBJ1-5; DNA: TGTGCCAGCAGCCAAATCGATACGGGTCAGCCCCAGCATTTT; CDR3: CASSQIDTGQPQHF
D: NA; size: NA; V: TRBV5-1; J: TRBJ2-2; DNA: TGCGCCAGCAGCTTGGGGGCCACGAACACCGGGGAGCTGTTTTTT; CDR3: CASSLGATNTGELFF
D: TRBD1; size: NA; V: TRBV11-2; J: TRBJ1-2; DNA: TGTGCCAGCAGCTCGATCCGGGACAGGGTCCTCACTAACTATGGCTACACCTTC; CDR3: CASSSIRDRVLTNYGYTF
D: TRBD2; size: NA; V: TRBV5-1; J: TRBJ2-1; DNA: TGCGCCAGCAGCCGACTAGCGGGAGGGCAGTATGAGCAGTTCTTC; CDR3: CASSRLAGGQYEQFF
D: NA; size: once; V: TRBV18; J: TRBJ2-1; DNA: TGTGCCAGCTCACCACTAATTTACAATGAGCAGTTCTTC; CDR3: CASSPLIYNEQFF
D: TRBD1; size: NA; V: TRBV9; J: TRBJ2-7; DNA: TGTGCCAGCAGCCGGGACAGCTACGAGCAGTACTTC; CDR3: CASSRDSYEQYF
D: TRBD2; size: NA; V: TRBV30; J: TRBJ2-1; DNA: TGTGCCTGGAGTTCACTAGCGGGGATATACAATGAGCAGTTCTTC; CDR3: CAWSSLAGIYNEQFF
D: NA; size: NA; V: TRBV6-6; J: TRBJ2-1; DNA: TGTGCCAGCAGCACCTCCCAGGGGGGCGGAAAGTTCTTC; CDR3: CASSTSQGGGKFF
D: NA; size: NA; V: TRBV10-3; J: TRBJ2-7; DNA: TGTGCCACCCGGGACTTCTACGAGCAGTACTTC; CDR3: CATRDFYEQYF
D: TRBD1; size: few; V: TRBV19; J: TRBJ1-1; DNA: TGTGCCAGTAGTTCCGACAGGGGTTACACTGAAGCTTTCTTT; CDR3: CASSSDRGYTEAFF
D: TRBD1; size: NA; V: TRBV29-1; J: TRBJ2-7; DNA: TGCAGCGTCTTTGGGACAGGGAGTACGAAGCAGTACTTC; CDR3: CSVFGTGSTKQYF
D: TRBD1; size: NA; V: TRBV30; J: TRBJ2-1; DNA: TGTGCCTGGAATAAGGGGGCTTGGGACAATGAGCAGTTCTTC; CDR3: CAWNKGAWDNEQFF
D: NA; size: NA; V: TRBV5-1; J: TRBJ1-3; DNA: TGCGCCAGCAGCTTGTCGGTCACTGGAAACACCATATATTTT; CDR3: CASSLSVTGNTIYF
D: TRBD2; size: NA; V: TRBV18; J: TRBJ2-3; DNA: TGTGCCAGCTCACCCTTCGCTTTAGCGGGGAATCCAGATACGCAGTATTTT; CDR3: CASSPFALAGNPDTQYF
D: NA; size: few; V: TRBV15; J: TRBJ1-1; DNA: TGTGCCACCAGCAAACAAGTGAACACTGAAGCTTTCTTT; CDR3: CATSKQVNTEAFF
D: NA; size: NA; V: TRBV19; J: TRBJ2-7; DNA: TGTGCCAGTAGTATAGATTGGGGATCCAGGGTCTACGAGCAGTACTTC; CDR3: CASSIDWGSRVYEQYF
D: NA; size: NA; V: TRBV7-9; J: TRBJ1-2; DNA: TGTGCCAGCAGCTTAGTCCCTACTTTAAAAAATGGCTACACCTTC; CDR3: CASSLVPTLKNGYTF
D: TRBD2; size: once; V: TRBV5-1; J: TRBJ2-5; DNA: TGCGCCAGCAGCTCCCGACTAGCGGGGGAGACCCAGTACTTC; CDR3: CASSSRLAGETQYF
D: TRBD1; size: NA; V: TRBV19; J: TRBJ1-1; DNA: TGTGCCAGTAGTATGAAAGGGGGCGTGACTGAAGCTTTCTTT; CDR3: CASSMKGGVTEAFF
D: NA; size: NA; V: TRBV27; J: TRBJ2-1; DNA: TGTGCCAGCAGTTTAGAGGGTCCGGCCTACAATGAGCAGTTCTTC; CDR3: CASSLEGPAYNEQFF
D: NA; size: NA; V: TRBV18; J: TRBJ2-2; DNA: TGTGCCAGCTCACCCCAACAGAACACCGGGGAGCTGTTTTTT; CDR3: CASSPQQNTGELFF
D: NA; size: few; V: TRBV9; J: TRBJ1-2; DNA: TGTGCCAGCAGCGTCCCCGGGGGCTACACCTTC; CDR3: CASSVPGGYTF
D: NA; size: NA; V: TRBV7-9; J: TRBJ1-5; DNA: TGTGCCAGCAGCTTGGGCCCCGGGACACTCGATCAGCCCCAGCATTTT; CDR3: CASSLGPGTLDQPQHF
D: NA; size: NA; V: TRBV2; J: TRBJ1-5; DNA: TGTGCCAGCTGCGGGAGTTATAGCAATCAGCCCCAGCATTTT; CDR3: CASCGSYSNQPQHF
D: NA; size: NA; V: TRBV4-1; J: TRBJ1-5; DNA: TGCGCCAGCAGCCAAGAATTCAGTACATGGGGGGTGGGTCAGCCCCAGCATTTT; CDR3: CASSQEFSTWGVGQPQHF